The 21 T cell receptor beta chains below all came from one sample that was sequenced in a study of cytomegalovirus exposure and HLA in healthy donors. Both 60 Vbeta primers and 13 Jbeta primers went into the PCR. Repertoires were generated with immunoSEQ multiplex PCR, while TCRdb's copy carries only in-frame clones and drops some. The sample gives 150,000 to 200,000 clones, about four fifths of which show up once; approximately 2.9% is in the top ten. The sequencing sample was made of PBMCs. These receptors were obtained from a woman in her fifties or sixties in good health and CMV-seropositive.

DNA of the CDR3: TGCAGTGCCTCGGACAGGGACGAGCAGTACTTC. Translated: CSASDRDEQYF. The gene calls are TRBV20-1 and TRBJ2-7; 8 bases fit TRBD1. J gave up 5 bases and V 6 bases, and 3 bases lay outside the gene matches. Looked up from germline, CDR1 is DFQATT and CDR2 is SNEGSKA (reference sequence). The CDR3 length is 11 residues.

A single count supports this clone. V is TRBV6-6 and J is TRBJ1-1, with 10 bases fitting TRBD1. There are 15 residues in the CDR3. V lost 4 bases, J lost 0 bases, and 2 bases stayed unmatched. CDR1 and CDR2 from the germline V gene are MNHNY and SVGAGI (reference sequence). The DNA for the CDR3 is TGTGCCAGCAGTTGGGACAGGGGCATGAACACTGAAGCTTTCTTT. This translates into CASSWDRGMNTEAFF.

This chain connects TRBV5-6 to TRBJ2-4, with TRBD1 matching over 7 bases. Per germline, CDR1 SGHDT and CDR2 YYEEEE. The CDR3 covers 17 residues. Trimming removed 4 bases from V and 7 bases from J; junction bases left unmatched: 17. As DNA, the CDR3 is TGTGCCAGCAGCCCTAAACCGGGACAGTTTTTTCTTAACATTCAGTACTTC. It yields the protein CASSPKPGQFFLNIQYF. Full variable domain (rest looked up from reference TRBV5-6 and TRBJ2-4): DAGVTQSPTHLIKTRGQQVTLRCSPKSGHDTVSWYQQALGQGPQFIFQYYEEEERQRGNFPDRFSGHQFPNYSSELNVNALLLGDSALYLCASSPKPGQFFLNIQYFGAGTRLSVL.

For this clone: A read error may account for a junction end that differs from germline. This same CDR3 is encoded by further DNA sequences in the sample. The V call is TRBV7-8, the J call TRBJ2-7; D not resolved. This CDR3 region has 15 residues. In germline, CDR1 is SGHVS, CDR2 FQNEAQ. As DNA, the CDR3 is TGTGCCAGCAGCTTAGCCAGGATCAGCTCCTACGAACAGTACTTC. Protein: CASSLARISSYEQYF.

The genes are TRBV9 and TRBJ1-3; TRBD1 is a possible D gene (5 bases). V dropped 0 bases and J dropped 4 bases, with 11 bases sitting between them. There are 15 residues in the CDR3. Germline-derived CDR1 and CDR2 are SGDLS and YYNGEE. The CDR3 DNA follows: TGTGCCAGCAGCGTAGACGGGGGAACCGGAAACACCATATATTTT. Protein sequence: CASSVDGGTGNTIYF.

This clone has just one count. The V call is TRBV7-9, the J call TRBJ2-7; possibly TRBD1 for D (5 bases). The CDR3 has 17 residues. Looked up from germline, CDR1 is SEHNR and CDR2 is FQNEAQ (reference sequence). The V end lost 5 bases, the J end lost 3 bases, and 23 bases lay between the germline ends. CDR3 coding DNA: TGTGCCAGCAGCCTAGTAACGACAGACCCCGACATCTACGAGCAGTACTTC. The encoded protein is CASSLVTTDPDIYEQYF. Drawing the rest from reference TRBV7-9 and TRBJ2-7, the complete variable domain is DTGVSQNPRHKITKRGQNVTFRCDPISEHNRLYWYRQTLGQGPEFLTYFQNEAQLEKSRLLSDRFSAERPKGSFSTLEIQRTEQGDSAMYLCASSLVTTDPDIYEQYFGPGTRLTVT.

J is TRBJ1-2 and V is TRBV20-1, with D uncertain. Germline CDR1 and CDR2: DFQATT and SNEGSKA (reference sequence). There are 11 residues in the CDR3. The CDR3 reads CSPPPLYGYTF. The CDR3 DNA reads TGCAGCCCCCCCCCACTCTATGGCTACACCTTC.

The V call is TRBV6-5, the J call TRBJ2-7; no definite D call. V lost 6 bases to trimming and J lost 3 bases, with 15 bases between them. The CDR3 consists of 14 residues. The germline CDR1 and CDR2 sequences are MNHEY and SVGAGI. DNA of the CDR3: TGTGCCAGCAGAGTGCGGCAGCTCAGCTACGAGCAGTACTTC. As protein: CASRVRQLSYEQYF.

In DNA, the CDR3 is TGTGCCAGCAGTGAATGGGCCTCCTACAATGAGCAGTTCTTC. Translating it yields CASSEWASYNEQFF. The J gene is TRBJ2-1, the V gene TRBV25-1; unclear D gene. Germline loops: CDR1 MGHDK, CDR2 SYGVNS. The CDR3 consists of 14 residues. The ends were cut back, 1 base at V and 0 bases at J, with 4 bases in the middle.

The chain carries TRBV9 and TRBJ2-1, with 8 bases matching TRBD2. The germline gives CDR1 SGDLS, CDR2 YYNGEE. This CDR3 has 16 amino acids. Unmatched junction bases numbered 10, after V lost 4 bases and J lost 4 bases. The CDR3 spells CASSPYGGAGYNEQFF. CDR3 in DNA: TGTGCCAGCAGCCCTTACGGGGGGGCCGGTTACAATGAGCAGTTCTTC.

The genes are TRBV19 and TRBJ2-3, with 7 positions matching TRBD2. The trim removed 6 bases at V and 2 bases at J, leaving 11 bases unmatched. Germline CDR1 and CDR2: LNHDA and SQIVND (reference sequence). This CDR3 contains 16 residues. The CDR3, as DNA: TGTGCCAGTAGCTACCAAGGAGCGGGGCTCACAGATACGCAGTATTTT. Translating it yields CASSYQGAGLTDTQYF.

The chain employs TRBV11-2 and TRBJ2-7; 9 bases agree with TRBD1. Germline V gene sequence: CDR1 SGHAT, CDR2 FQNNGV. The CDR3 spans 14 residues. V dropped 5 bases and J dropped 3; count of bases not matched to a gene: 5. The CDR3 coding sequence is TGTGCCAGCAGCATGGGACAGGGAATCTACGAGCAGTACTTC. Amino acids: CASSMGQGIYEQYF.

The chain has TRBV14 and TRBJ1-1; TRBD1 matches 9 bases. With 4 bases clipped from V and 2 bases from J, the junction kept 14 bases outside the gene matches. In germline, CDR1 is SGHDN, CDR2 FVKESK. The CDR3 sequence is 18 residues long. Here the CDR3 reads CASSLRTGGAGKNTEAFF. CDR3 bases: TGTGCCAGCAGCCTACGAACAGGGGGCGCGGGGAAAAACACTGAAGCTTTCTTT.

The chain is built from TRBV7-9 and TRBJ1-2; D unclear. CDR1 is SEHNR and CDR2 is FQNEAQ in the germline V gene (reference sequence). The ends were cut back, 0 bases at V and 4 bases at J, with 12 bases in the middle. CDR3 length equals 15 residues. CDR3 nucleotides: TGTGCCAGCAGCTTAGCGACGGGGTCGGGCTATGGCTACACCTTC. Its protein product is CASSLATGSGYGYTF.

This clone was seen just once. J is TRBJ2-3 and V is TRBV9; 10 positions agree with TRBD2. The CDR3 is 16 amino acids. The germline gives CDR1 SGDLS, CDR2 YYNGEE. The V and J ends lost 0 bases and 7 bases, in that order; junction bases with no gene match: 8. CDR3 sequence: CASSVEAGGLINTQYF. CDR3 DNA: TGTGCCAGCAGCGTAGAAGCGGGGGGGCTAATCAATACGCAGTATTTT.

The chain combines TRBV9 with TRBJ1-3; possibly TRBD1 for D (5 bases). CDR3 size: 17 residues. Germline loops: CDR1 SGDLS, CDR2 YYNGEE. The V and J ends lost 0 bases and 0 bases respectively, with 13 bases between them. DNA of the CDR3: TGTGCCAGCAGCGTAGACCCCCTTCAGGGCTCTGGAAACACCATATATTTT. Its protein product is CASSVDPLQGSGNTIYF.

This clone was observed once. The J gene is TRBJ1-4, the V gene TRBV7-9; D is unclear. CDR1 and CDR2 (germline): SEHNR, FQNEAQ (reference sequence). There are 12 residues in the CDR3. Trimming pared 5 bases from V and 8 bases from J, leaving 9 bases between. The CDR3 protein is CASSPHGEKLFF. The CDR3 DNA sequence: TGTGCCAGCAGCCCCCATGGCGAAAAACTGTTTTTT.

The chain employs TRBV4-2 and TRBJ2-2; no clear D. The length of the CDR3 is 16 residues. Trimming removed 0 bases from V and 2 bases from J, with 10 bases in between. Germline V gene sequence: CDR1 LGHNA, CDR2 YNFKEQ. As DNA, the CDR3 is TGTGCCAGCAGCCAAGAGGAGAGGCGAAACACCGGGGAGCTGTTTTTT. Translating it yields CASSQEERRNTGELFF.

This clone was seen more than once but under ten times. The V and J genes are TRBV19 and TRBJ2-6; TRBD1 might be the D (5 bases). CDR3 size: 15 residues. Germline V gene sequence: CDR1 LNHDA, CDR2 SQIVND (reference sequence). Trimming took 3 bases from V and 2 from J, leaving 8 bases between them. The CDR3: CASSISGPGANVLTF. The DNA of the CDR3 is TGTGCCAGTAGTATTTCAGGGCCTGGGGCCAACGTCCTGACTTTC.

The CDR3 reads CASSQVAGSSNQPQHF. The CDR3 DNA sequence: TGCGCCAGCAGCCAAGTAGCAGGGTCCAGCAATCAGCCCCAGCATTTT. This chain joins TRBV4-1 and TRBJ1-5; tentatively, D is TRBD1 (5 bases). The CDR3 is 16 residues long. Per germline, CDR1 MGHRA and CDR2 YSYEKL. V dropped 1 base and J dropped 1 base, with 11 bases sitting between them.

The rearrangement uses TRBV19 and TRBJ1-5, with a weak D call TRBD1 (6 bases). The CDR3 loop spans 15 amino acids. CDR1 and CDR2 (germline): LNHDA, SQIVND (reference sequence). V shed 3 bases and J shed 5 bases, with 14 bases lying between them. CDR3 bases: TGTGCCAGTAGTATGGGGGCAAGGGGCTATCAGCCCCAGCATTTT. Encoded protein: CASSMGARGYQPQHF.